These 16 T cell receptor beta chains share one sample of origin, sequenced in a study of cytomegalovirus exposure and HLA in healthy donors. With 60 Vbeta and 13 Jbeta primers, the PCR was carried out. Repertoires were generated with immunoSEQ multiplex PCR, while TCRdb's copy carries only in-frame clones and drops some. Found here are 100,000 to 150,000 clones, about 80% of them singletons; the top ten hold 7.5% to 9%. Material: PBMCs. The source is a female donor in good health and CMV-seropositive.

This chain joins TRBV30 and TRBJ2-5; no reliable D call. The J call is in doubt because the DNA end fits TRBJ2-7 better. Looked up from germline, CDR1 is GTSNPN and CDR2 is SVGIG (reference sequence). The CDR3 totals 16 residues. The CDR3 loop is CAWSASAGVCLYEQYF. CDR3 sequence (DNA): TGTGCCTGGAGTGCGAGCGCCGGAGTATGCCTGTACGAGCAGTACTTC.

The CDR3 protein is CASSQPSATEAFF. The CDR3 DNA is TGTGCCAGCAGCCAACCGAGCGCGACTGAAGCTTTCTTT. This chain connects TRBV4-2 to TRBJ1-1; D unclear. V was pared by 2 bases and J by 5 bases, with 9 bases between. This CDR3 contains 13 residues. Germline-derived CDR1 and CDR2 are LGHNA and YNFKEQ.

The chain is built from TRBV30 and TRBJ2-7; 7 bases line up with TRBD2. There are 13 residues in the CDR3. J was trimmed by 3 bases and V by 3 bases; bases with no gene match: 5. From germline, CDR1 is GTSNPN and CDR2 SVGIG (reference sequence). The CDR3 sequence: CAWSRGDLYEQYF. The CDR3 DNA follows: TGTGCCTGGAGCCGGGGGGACCTCTACGAGCAGTACTTC. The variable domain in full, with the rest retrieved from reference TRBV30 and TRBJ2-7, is SQTIHQWPATLVQPVGSPLSLECTVEGTSNPNLYWYRQAAGRGLQLLFYSVGIGQISSEVPQNLSASRPQDRQFILSSKKLLLSDSGFYLCAWSRGDLYEQYFGPGTRLTVT.

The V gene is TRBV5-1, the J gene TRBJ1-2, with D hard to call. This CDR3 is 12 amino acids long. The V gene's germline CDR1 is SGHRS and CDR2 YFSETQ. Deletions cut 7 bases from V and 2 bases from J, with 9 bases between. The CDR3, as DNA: TGCGCCAGCGCTGACGGGAACTATGGCTACACCTTC. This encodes CASADGNYGYTF.

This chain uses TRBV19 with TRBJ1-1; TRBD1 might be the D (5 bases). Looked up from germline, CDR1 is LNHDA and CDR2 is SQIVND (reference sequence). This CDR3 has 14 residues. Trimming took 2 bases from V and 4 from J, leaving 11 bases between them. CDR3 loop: CASSIRSGITEAFF. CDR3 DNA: TGTGCCAGTAGTATAAGATCAGGGATCACTGAAGCTTTCTTT.

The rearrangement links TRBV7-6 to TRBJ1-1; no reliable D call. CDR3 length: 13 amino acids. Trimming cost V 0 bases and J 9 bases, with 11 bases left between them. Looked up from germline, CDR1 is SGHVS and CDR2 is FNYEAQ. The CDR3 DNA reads TGTGCCAGCAGCTTAGCTCCCGAGTCTCAAGCTTTCTTT. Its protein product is CASSLAPESQAFF. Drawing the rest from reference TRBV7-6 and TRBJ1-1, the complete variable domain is GAGVSQSPRYKVTKRGQDVALRCDPISGHVSLYWYRQALGQGPEFLTYFNYEAQQDKSGLPNDRFSAERPEGSISTLTIQRTEQRDSAMYRCASSLAPESQAFFGQGTRLTVV.

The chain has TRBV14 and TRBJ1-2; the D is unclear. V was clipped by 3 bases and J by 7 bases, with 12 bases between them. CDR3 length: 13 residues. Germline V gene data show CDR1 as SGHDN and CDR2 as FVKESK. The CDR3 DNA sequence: TGTGCCAGCAGCCACTTAGCCTATAGTGGCTACACCTTC. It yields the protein CASSHLAYSGYTF.

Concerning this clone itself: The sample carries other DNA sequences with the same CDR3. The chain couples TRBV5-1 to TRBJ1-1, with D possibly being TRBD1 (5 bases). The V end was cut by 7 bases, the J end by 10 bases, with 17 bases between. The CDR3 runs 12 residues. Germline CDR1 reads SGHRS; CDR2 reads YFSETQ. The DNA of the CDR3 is TGCGCCAGCGGTCCGGGGGACTTAGGAGCTTTCTTT. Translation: CASGPGDLGAFF. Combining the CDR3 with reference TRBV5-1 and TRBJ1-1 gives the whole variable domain KAGVTQTPRYLIKTRGQQVTLSCSPISGHRSVSWYQQTPGQGLQFLFEYFSETQRNKGNFPGRFSGRQFSNSRSEMNVSTLELGDSALYLCASGPGDLGAFFGQGTRLTVV.

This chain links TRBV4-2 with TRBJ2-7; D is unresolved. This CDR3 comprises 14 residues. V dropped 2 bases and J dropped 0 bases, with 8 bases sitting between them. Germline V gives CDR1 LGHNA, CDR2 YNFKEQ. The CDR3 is CASSQPLLSYEQYF. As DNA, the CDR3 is TGTGCCAGCAGCCAACCTCTACTCTCCTACGAGCAGTACTTC.

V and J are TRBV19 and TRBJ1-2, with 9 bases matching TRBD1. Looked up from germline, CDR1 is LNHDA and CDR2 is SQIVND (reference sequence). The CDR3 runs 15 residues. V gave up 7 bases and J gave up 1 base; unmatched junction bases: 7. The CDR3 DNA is TGTGCCAGTAAGACACAGGGGGCGTTTAACTATGGCTACACCTTC. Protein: CASKTQGAFNYGYTF.

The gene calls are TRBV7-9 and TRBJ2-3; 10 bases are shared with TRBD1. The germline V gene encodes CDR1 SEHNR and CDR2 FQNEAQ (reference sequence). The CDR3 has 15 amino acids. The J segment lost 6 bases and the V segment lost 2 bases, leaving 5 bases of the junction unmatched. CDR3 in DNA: TGTGCCAGCAGCTTAAGCGGACAGGGGGTTGATACGCAGTATTTT. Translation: CASSLSGQGVDTQYF.

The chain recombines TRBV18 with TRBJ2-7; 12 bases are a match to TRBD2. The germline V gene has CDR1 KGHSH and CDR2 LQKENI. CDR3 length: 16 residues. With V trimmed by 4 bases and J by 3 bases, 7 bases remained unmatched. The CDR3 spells CASSRGTSGPLYEQYF. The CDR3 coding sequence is TGTGCCAGCTCACGTGGGACTAGCGGGCCCCTCTACGAGCAGTACTTC.

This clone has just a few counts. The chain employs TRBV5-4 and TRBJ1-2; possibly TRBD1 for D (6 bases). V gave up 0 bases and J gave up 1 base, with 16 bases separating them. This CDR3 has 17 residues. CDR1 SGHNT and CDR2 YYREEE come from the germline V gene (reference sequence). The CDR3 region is CASSLDSGAGYNYGYTF. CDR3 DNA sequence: TGTGCCAGCAGCTTGGATTCAGGGGCAGGGTATAACTATGGCTACACCTTC.

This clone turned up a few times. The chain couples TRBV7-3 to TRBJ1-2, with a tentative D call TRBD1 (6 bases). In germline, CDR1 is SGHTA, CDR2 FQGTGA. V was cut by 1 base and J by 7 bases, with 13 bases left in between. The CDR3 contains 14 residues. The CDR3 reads CASSLRQDRSGYTF. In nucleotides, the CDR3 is TGTGCCAGCAGCTTAAGACAGGATCGAAGTGGCTACACCTTC.

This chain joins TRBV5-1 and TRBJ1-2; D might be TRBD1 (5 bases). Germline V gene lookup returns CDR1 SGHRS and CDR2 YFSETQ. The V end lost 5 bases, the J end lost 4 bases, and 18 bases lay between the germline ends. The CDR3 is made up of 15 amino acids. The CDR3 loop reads CASRLSNGGFYGYTF. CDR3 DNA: TGCGCCAGCAGGTTGTCCAACGGGGGATTCTATGGCTACACCTTC. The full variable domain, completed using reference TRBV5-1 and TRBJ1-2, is KAGVTQTPRYLIKTRGQQVTLSCSPISGHRSVSWYQQTPGQGLQFLFEYFSETQRNKGNFPGRFSGRQFSNSRSEMNVSTLELGDSALYLCASRLSNGGFYGYTFGSGTRLTVV.

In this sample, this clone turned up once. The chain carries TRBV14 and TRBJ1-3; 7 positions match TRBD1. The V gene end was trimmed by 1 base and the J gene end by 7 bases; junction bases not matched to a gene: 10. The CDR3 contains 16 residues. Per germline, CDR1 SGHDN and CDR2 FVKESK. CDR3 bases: TGTGCCAGCAGCCAAGTGCGGGACAGAAACGGTAACACCATATATTTT. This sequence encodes CASSQVRDRNGNTIYF.